This is a list of T cell receptor beta chains from one sample in a study of T cell changes during pregnancy in multiple sclerosis. Produced via immunoSEQ multiplex PCR; TCRdb's table is partial and in-frame only. The data contain tens of thousands of clones, approximately 90% of them seen just once; the ten biggest clones take up around 3%. Material: peripheral blood, obtained before pregnancy. The origin of the receptors is a female donor with multiple sclerosis, enrolled in a pregnancy study. Both conserved end residues are part of each CDR3. A D gene is named only where the DNA matches it firmly. Only part of the rows carry a size: once, few, many, or a class if the clone is expanded.

d_call	cdr3_length	v_call	j_call	clone_size	cdr3_aa	cdr3_nt
TRBD1	14	TRBV6-1	TRBJ1-1	.	CASSDRQGHTEAFF	TGTGCCAGCAGTGATCGACAGGGCCACACTGAAGCTTTCTTT
TRBD2	15	TRBV19	TRBJ2-1	few	CASSIGTSGSNEQFF	TGTGCCAGTAGTATAGGGACTAGCGGGAGCAATGAGCAGTTCTTC
.	15	TRBV4-3	TRBJ1-5	.	CASSQDGLTNQPQHF	TGCGCCAGCAGCCAAGATGGGTTGACAAATCAGCCCCAGCATTTT
TRBD1	15	TRBV28	TRBJ2-7	.	CASSPRTGPSYEQYF	TGTGCCAGCAGTCCCCGGACAGGCCCCTCCTACGAGCAGTACTTC
.	14	TRBV5-6	TRBJ2-3	.	CASSSTGTTDTQYF	TGTGCCAGCAGCTCCACAGGGACCACAGATACGCAGTATTTT
.	15	TRBV7-3	TRBJ2-3	.	CASSSSGRLPDTQYF	TGTGCCAGCAGCTCGTCGGGGAGGTTACCAGATACGCAGTATTTT
.	11	TRBV6-6	TRBJ2-7	.	CATAIAVEQYF	TGTGCCACCGCAATAGCGGTCGAGCAGTACTTC
.	14	TRBV7-2	TRBJ1-1	once	CASRLGGGGTEAFF	TGTGCCAGCAGGTTGGGGGGTGGGGGCACTGAAGCTTTCTTT
TRBD1	15	TRBV7-3	TRBJ2-1	.	CASSPDRSSYNEQFF	TGTGCCAGCAGCCCGGACAGGAGCTCCTACAATGAGCAGTTCTTC
.	13	TRBV27	TRBJ2-7	.	CASSSLGSYEQYF	TGTGCCAGCAGTTCCCTAGGCTCCTACGAGCAGTACTTC
TRBD1	15	TRBV28	TRBJ2-1	.	CASSRTGVQRYEQFF	TGTGCCAGCAGTCGGACAGGGGTTCAGCGCTATGAGCAGTTCTTC
TRBD1	12	TRBV29-1	TRBJ2-7	.	CSAWTGGDEQYF	TGCAGCGCATGGACAGGGGGCGACGAGCAGTACTTC
TRBD2	16	TRBV27	TRBJ2-7	.	CASSSYLAGVRYEQYF	TGTGCCAGCAGTTCCTATCTAGCGGGAGTTCGATACGAGCAGTACTTC
TRBD1	14	TRBV10-3	TRBJ2-2	.	CAISEQGAKVELFF	TGTGCCATCAGTGAACAGGGGGCGAAGGTGGAGCTGTTTTTT
TRBD1	14	TRBV19	TRBJ2-1	once	CASGGRTGLNEQFF	TGTGCCAGTGGGGGGCGGACAGGGCTGAATGAGCAGTTCTTC
.	12	TRBV7-2	TRBJ2-1	once	CASSLVRNEQFF	TGTGCCAGCAGCTTAGTCCGTAATGAGCAGTTCTTC
.	15	TRBV30	TRBJ2-7	.	CAWSPRFSGGYEQYF	TGTGCCTGGAGTCCCAGATTCTCCGGGGGCTACGAGCAGTACTTC
.	14	TRBV30	TRBJ1-3	.	CAWERSRSGNTIYF	TGTGCCTGGGAACGGTCCCGCTCTGGAAACACCATATATTTT
TRBD1	14	TRBV15	TRBJ1-4	.	CATSLGQDNEKLFF	TGTGCCACCAGCCTAGGACAGGATAATGAAAAACTGTTTTTT
.	13	TRBV4-3	TRBJ2-3	.	CASSLSSRDTQYF	TGCGCCAGCAGCCTTTCATCGCGGGATACGCAGTATTTT
TRBD2	18	TRBV9	TRBJ2-3	.	CASSVEPSGRARTDTQYF	TGTGCCAGCAGCGTAGAACCTAGCGGGAGGGCCCGCACAGATACGCAGTATTTT
.	14	TRBV7-9	TRBJ2-5	once	CASSLRAGGETQYF	TGTGCCAGCAGCTTACGGGCAGGGGGGGAGACCCAGTACTTC
.	15	TRBV6-1	TRBJ1-1	once	CASSDRPSGFDEAFF	TGTGCCAGCAGTGATCGTCCCAGCGGGTTCGATGAAGCTTTCTTT
TRBD1	14	TRBV2	TRBJ1-1	.	CASTGTGSNTEAFF	TGTGCCAGCACCGGGACAGGGTCGAACACTGAAGCTTTCTTT
TRBD2	16	TRBV5-1	TRBJ2-3	.	CASSEGLAAFTDTQYF	TGCGCCAGCAGTGAGGGTCTAGCGGCGTTCACAGATACGCAGTATTTT
.	12	TRBV25-1	TRBJ1-2	.	CASRQGYYGYTF	TGTGCCAGCAGACAGGGTTACTATGGCTACACCTTC
TRBD1	15	TRBV6-4	TRBJ2-7	once	CASSGDRAKSYEQYF	TGTGCCAGCAGTGGCGACAGGGCTAAATCCTACGAGCAGTACTTC
TRBD1	15	TRBV19	TRBJ2-7	.	CASSIGQGETYEQYF	TGTGCCAGTAGTATCGGACAGGGTGAGACCTACGAGCAGTACTTC
TRBD2	16	TRBV5-1	TRBJ2-5	.	CASSSRGLADPETQYF	TGCGCCAGCAGCTCCAGGGGACTAGCGGATCCAGAGACCCAGTACTTC
.	14	TRBV18	TRBJ1-4	.	CASSQGDHPEKLFF	TGTGCCAGCTCACAGGGGGACCATCCTGAAAAACTGTTTTTT
.	13	TRBV7-3	TRBJ1-2	.	CASSSPGQGGYTF	TGTGCCAGCAGCTCTCCGGGACAAGGTGGCTACACCTTC
.	11	TRBV6-1	TRBJ2-1	.	CASSYSNEQFF	TGTGCCAGCAGCTACAGCAATGAGCAGTTCTTC
.	15	TRBV2	TRBJ2-7	.	CASSEGNSLRYEQYF	TGTGCCAGCAGTGAAGGTAACAGCTTAAGATACGAGCAGTACTTC